This T cell receptor (beta chain) was identified during a study of cytomegalovirus exposure and HLA in healthy donors. Study conclusions and caveats: TCR beta chain V- and J-gene trimming was linked, in a later analysis, to a missense variant in DCLRE1C. In a later analysis, the majority of CMV-associated beta chains seemingly showed HLA restriction.

The sample holds a few counts of this clone. Its antigen is undetermined. This PCR relied on a set of 60 Vbeta primers and 13 Jbeta primers. TCRdb keeps only in-frame clones here, not all; method: immunoSEQ multiplex PCR. The sample records under 200,000 clones, 77% being singletons. This TCR came from a male donor in good health and CMV-seropositive. The specimen was PBMCs.

This CDR3 is CAISGSGEQPQHF. In DNA form, the CDR3 reads TGTGCCATCAGTGGATCAGGGGAACAGCCCCAGCATTTT. This sequence joins TRBV10-3 and TRBJ1-5; TRBD1 might be the D (6 bases). CDR1 ENHRY and CDR2 SYGVKD come from the germline V gene. V was shortened by 4 bases and J by 7 bases, with 11 bases between the two germline ends. The CDR3 has 13 residues.